The following is a T cell receptor (beta chain) sequence with its context. Its antigen remains unidentified. A junction end diverges from the germline sequence, so it may reflect a read error. The CDR3 length is 14 residues. Per germline, CDR1 SGHAT and CDR2 FQDESV (reference sequence). Together with a sample-barcoded 5' primer, a J-beta primer mix was included in a second PCR lasting about 6 to 11 cycles. The authors tagged each cDNA molecule using a template-switch adaptor with 12 random nucleotides. Each CDR3 protein gets one entry after TCRdb re-called the 5' RACE reads with MiXCR. In the table there are fewer than 900,000 distinct CDR3 sequences, approximately 43% of which are singletons. The authors drew approximately 9 milliliters of peripheral blood from each donor. The data derive from a study of blood T cells in healthy people across ages. General study results and limits: Unsorted PBMC material precluded a definitive naive versus antigen-experienced comparison. Strongly correlated with naive T cell percentage was TCR beta diversity.

The sequence was obtained from a woman aged 55-70 years in good health. Sequencing was carried out using blood. The chain couples TRBV11-1 to TRBJ1-2, with D possibly matching TRBD1 (5 bases). In nucleotides, the CDR3 is TGTGCCAGCAGCCTGGGGGACGGGCACTATGGCTGCACCTTC. Residues: CASSLGDGHYGCTF.